This entry lists 8 T cell receptor beta chains sequenced from one sample in a study of blood T cells in healthy people across ages. With a J-beta primer mix and a sample-barcoded 5' primer, a second PCR ran about 6 to 11 cycles. TCRdb reprocessed the 5' RACE reads with MiXCR, giving one entry per CDR3 protein. The table includes 890,000 or so distinct CDR3 sequences, around 62% detected once. The specimen sequenced was blood. The receptor source for this set is a man aged 25 to 40 in good health.

This chain uses TRBV12-3 or TRBV12-4 with TRBJ2-7; perhaps TRBD1 as D (5 bases). V shed 6 bases and J shed 11 bases, with 17 bases lying between them. This CDR3 has 12 residues. CDR3 DNA sequence: TGTGCCAGCAGCCTGGACATTGGGTCAGAGTACTTC. Translated, it gives CASSLDIGSEYF.

In its sample, this clonotype was seen once. The chain uses TRBV12-3 or TRBV12-4 and TRBJ1-5; maybe TRBD1 (5 bases). Trimming pared 1 base from V and 5 bases from J, leaving 12 bases between. The CDR3 runs to 15 residues. CDR3 residues: CASSLVAGTHQPQHF. The CDR3 coding sequence is TGTGCCAGCAGTTTAGTAGCAGGGACGCATCAGCCCCAGCATTTT.

The chain couples TRBV12-3 or TRBV12-4 to TRBJ2-3; 11 bases are a match to TRBD2. The junction had 11 bases not matched to a gene; V was cut back by 6 bases and J by 3 bases. This CDR3 region has 17 residues. The CDR3 region has the DNA TGTGCCAGCAGGCCTCAGACTAGCGGGGAAGTTACAGATACGCAGTATTTT. Protein: CASRPQTSGEVTDTQYF.

This sequence joins TRBV28 and TRBJ2-7; 7 positions agree with TRBD1. The CDR3 is 16 residues long. Germline V gives CDR1 MDHEN, CDR2 SYDVKM. Trimming cost V 5 bases and J 1 base; bases outside gene matches: 11. The CDR3 protein is CASSPPPGTASYEQYF. The CDR3 nucleotides read TGTGCCAGCAGTCCCCCCCCCGGGACAGCTTCCTACGAGCAGTACTTC.

V usage is TRBV11-2 and J usage is TRBJ2-3; TRBD2 is a possible D gene (5 bases). The CDR3 totals 18 residues. The ends were cut back, 5 bases at V and 2 bases at J, with 23 bases in the middle. Germline V gene sequence: CDR1 SGHAT, CDR2 FQNNGV. The CDR3 is CASSPGMGGGRDTDTQYF. CDR3 nucleotide sequence: TGTGCCAGCAGCCCGGGAATGGGTGGTGGGCGCGACACAGATACGCAGTATTTT.

This clonotype has ten or more counts. This rearrangement joins TRBV7-3 to TRBJ2-3, with TRBD2 matching over 9 bases. Germline CDR1 reads SGHTA; CDR2 reads FQGTGA. Trimming took 5 bases from V and 2 from J; bases not matched to a gene: 5. CDR3 length: 15 amino acids. Here the CDR3 DNA reads TGTGCCAGCAGCCCGGGACTAGCCCACACAGATACGCAGTATTTT. It specifies CASSPGLAHTDTQYF.

The rearrangement links TRBV9 to TRBJ2-7, with D perhaps being TRBD1 or TRBD2 (5 bases each). CDR3 length equals 15 residues. The V gene lost 0 bases and the J gene lost 0 bases, with 10 bases spanning the gap. CDR1 and CDR2 from the germline V gene are SGDLS and YYNGEE. The DNA of the CDR3 is TGTGCCAGCAGCGTAGATCCAGGGAGCTCCTACGAGCAGTACTTC. This sequence encodes CASSVDPGSSYEQYF.

This clonotype showed up just a few times. The chain couples TRBV30 to TRBJ1-2; no reliable D call. V was pared by 4 bases and J by 4 bases, with 16 bases between. This CDR3 contains 14 residues. Germline values: CDR1 GTSNPN, CDR2 SVGIG (reference sequence). The CDR3 is CAWTVNAGLYGYTF. The CDR3 DNA is TGTGCCTGGACCGTAAATGCGGGCCTCTATGGCTACACCTTC. The full variable domain, in which reference TRBV30 and TRBJ1-2 provide the parts outside the CDR3, is SQTIHQWPATLVQPVGSPLSLECTVEGTSNPNLYWYRQAAGRGLQLLFYSVGIGQISSEVPQNLSASRPQDRQFILSSKKLLLSDSGFYLCAWTVNAGLYGYTFGSGTRLTVV.